A single sample is the source of the 27 T cell receptor beta chains below, sequenced in a study of PD-1 blockade in mismatch repair-deficient tumors. Data came from immunoSEQ multiplex PCR; TCRdb stores just in-frame clones and leaves some out. The sample contains tens of thousands of clones, more than 80% of which appear only once. Sequencing was performed on peripheral blood, taken 12 weeks after starting pembrolizumab. Receptors originate from an adult with mismatch repair-deficient cancer.

The gene calls are TRBV19 and TRBJ2-5; a possible D gene is TRBD2 (9 bases). The V gene lost 4 bases and the J gene lost 3 bases, with 36 bases spanning the gap. The CDR3 extends over 22 amino acids. In germline, CDR1 is LNHDA, CDR2 SQIVND (reference sequence). CDR3 sequence (DNA): TGTGCCAGTAGTAACTCGATTCCTGGGACAGGAAGGCTAGCGGGACTAAAAGAGACCCAGTACTTC. Residues: CASSNSIPGTGRLAGLKETQYF.

This clone occurred a few times. This chain connects TRBV19 to TRBJ1-2; the D is unclear. This CDR3 comprises 16 residues. Germline V CDR1 and CDR2: LNHDA, SQIVND (reference sequence). Trimming pared 5 bases from V and 0 bases from J, leaving 16 bases between. CDR3 region: CASSARGMEANYGYTF. The CDR3 DNA sequence: TGTGCCAGTAGTGCCCGGGGAATGGAGGCTAACTATGGCTACACCTTC.

V usage is TRBV10-3 and J usage is TRBJ2-1; 13 positions match TRBD2. V trimming: 5 bases; J trimming: 5 bases; junction bases outside the gene matches: 3. CDR3 length equals 15 residues. The V gene's germline CDR1 is ENHRY and CDR2 SYGVKD. The chain's CDR3 is CAISKTSGRHNEQFF. In DNA, the CDR3 is TGTGCCATCAGTAAGACTAGCGGGAGGCACAATGAGCAGTTCTTC.

V gene TRBV4-1 combines with J gene TRBJ1-4, with D perhaps matching TRBD1 (5 bases). The CDR3 length is 14 residues. V lost 7 bases to trimming and J lost 5 bases, with 14 bases between them. CDR1 and CDR2 (germline): MGHRA, YSYEKL. The CDR3 bases are TGCGCCAGCAAAAGGGGAGCCCTCAATGAAAAACTGTTTTTT. Translation: CASKRGALNEKLFF.

The chain joins TRBV7-2 to TRBJ2-5; 9 bases line up with TRBD2. The trim removed 8 bases at V and 5 bases at J, leaving 12 bases unmatched. Germline values: CDR1 SGHTA, CDR2 FQGNSA. The CDR3 is made up of 15 amino acids. This chain's CDR3 is CASLEVAGAQETQYF. CDR3 DNA sequence: TGTGCCAGCCTGGAAGTAGCGGGAGCTCAGGAGACCCAGTACTTC. Using reference TRBV7-2 and TRBJ2-5 for the parts outside the CDR3, the full variable domain is GAGVSQSPSNKVTEKGKDVELRCDPISGHTALYWYRQSLGQGLEFLIYFQGNSAPDKSGLPSDRFSAERTGGSVSTLTIQRTQQEDSAVYLCASLEVAGAQETQYFGPGTRLLVL.

The chain employs TRBV11-2 and TRBJ2-7, with D possibly being TRBD2 (6 bases). The CDR3 runs to 12 residues. CDR1 and CDR2 (germline): SGHAT, FQNNGV. V dropped 5 bases and J dropped 3 bases, with 8 bases sitting between them. This CDR3 is CASSTTSYEQYF. The CDR3 coding sequence is TGTGCCAGCAGCACGACTAGCTACGAGCAGTACTTC.

The rearrangement links TRBV5-4 to TRBJ2-1; 9 bases match TRBD2. The CDR3 length is 14 residues. CDR1 SGHNT and CDR2 YYREEE come from the germline V gene (reference sequence). The trim removed 4 bases at V and 4 bases at J, leaving 3 bases unmatched. The CDR3 region is CASSRSGGYNEQFF. The CDR3 DNA sequence: TGTGCCAGCAGCCGTAGCGGGGGATACAATGAGCAGTTCTTC.

The rearrangement links TRBV27 to TRBJ2-1; 12 bases line up with TRBD2. The CDR3 extends over 18 amino acids. V lost 2 bases and J lost 6; bases outside the gene matches: 11. The germline V gene encodes CDR1 MNHEY and CDR2 SMNVEV (reference sequence). The CDR3 sequence: CASSLLLAGGGLSNEQFF. The CDR3 DNA reads as TGTGCCAGCAGTTTACTACTAGCGGGAGGAGGTTTATCCAATGAGCAGTTCTTC.

The chain carries TRBV6-1 and TRBJ1-5; 8 bases match TRBD1. The CDR3 runs 13 residues. Germline CDR1 and CDR2: MNHNS and SASEGT. The V gene end was trimmed by 6 bases and the J gene end by 6 bases; junction bases not matched to a gene: 4. The CDR3 loop reads CASRLQGGQPQHF. The CDR3 DNA follows: TGTGCCAGCAGGCTACAGGGGGGTCAGCCCCAGCATTTT.

The chain is built from TRBV9 and TRBJ2-1, with D perhaps TRBD2 (6 bases). V was cut by 4 bases and J by 9 bases, with 11 bases left in between. CDR3 length equals 12 residues. The germline V gene has CDR1 SGDLS and CDR2 YYNGEE. This chain's CDR3 is CASSHAGSEQFF. DNA for the CDR3: TGTGCCAGCAGCCACGCCGGGAGTGAGCAGTTCTTC.

The gene calls are TRBV20-1 and TRBJ2-7; D unresolved. V was cut by 3 bases and J by 6 bases, with 9 bases left in between. There are 11 residues in the CDR3. CDR1 and CDR2 (germline): DFQATT, SNEGSKA (reference sequence). CDR3 residues: CSASLGSEQYF. In DNA form, the CDR3 reads TGCAGTGCTAGTTTGGGGTCCGAGCAGTACTTC.

The V and J genes are TRBV29-1 and TRBJ1-1; D is undetermined. The CDR3 runs to 12 residues. The germline V gene has CDR1 SQVTM and CDR2 ANQGSEA. V dropped 8 bases and J dropped 8 bases, with 18 bases sitting between them. The CDR3 nucleotides read TGCAGCTATACGGGAGGCAGCCCCGAAGCTTTCTTT. It specifies CSYTGGSPEAFF. Using reference TRBV29-1 and TRBJ1-1 for the parts outside the CDR3, the full variable domain is SAVISQKPSRDICQRGTSLTIQCQVDSQVTMMFWYRQQPGQSLTLIATANQGSEATYESGFVIDKFPISRPNLTFSTLTVSNMSPEDSSIYLCSYTGGSPEAFFGQGTRLTVV.

The chain carries TRBV4-3 and TRBJ2-5, with 10 bases matching TRBD2. The V gene's germline CDR1 is LGHNA and CDR2 YSLEER. CDR3 length: 18 amino acids. V was clipped by 0 bases and J by 2 bases; unmatched bases: 9. In DNA, the CDR3 is TGCGCCAGCAGCCAAGATTTCGGACTAGCGGATTCACAAGAGACCCAGTACTTC. This gives the protein CASSQDFGLADSQETQYF.

CDR3 amino acids: CASRASGNTGELFF. For the CDR3, the DNA is TGCGCCAGCAGGGCTAGCGGAAACACCGGGGAGCTGTTTTTT. The V and J genes are TRBV10-1 and TRBJ2-2; 7 bases fit TRBD2. The CDR3 sequence is 14 residues long. V trimming: 6 bases; J trimming: 2 bases; junction bases outside the gene matches: 3. Germline CDR1 and CDR2: WNHNN and SYGVQD (reference sequence).

This sequence joins TRBV2 and TRBJ2-1; D might be TRBD1 (6 bases). Trimming took off 3 bases at V and 5 bases at J, with 11 bases between the two ends. Germline V gene sequence: CDR1 SNHLY, CDR2 FYNNEI. The CDR3 runs to 14 residues. CDR3 coding DNA: TGTGCCAGCAGTGATGGACAGTTCAACAATGAGCAGTTCTTC. This codes for CASSDGQFNNEQFF.

The chain recombines TRBV7-2 with TRBJ2-7; no firm D call. The germline V and J ends were trimmed by 3 bases and 2 bases, with 8 bases remaining between them. This CDR3 comprises 13 residues. Germline loops: CDR1 SGHTA, CDR2 FQGNSA. CDR3 sequence: CASSLANTYEQYF. DNA for the CDR3: TGTGCCAGCAGCTTGGCAAATACCTACGAGCAGTACTTC.

This clone has only one observation. The V call is TRBV7-9, the J call TRBJ2-7, with 12 nucleotides matching TRBD2. This CDR3 is built from 17 residues. Per the germline V gene, CDR1 is SEHNR and CDR2 is FQNEAQ (reference sequence). The V and J ends lost 2 bases and 2 bases, in that order; junction bases with no gene match: 7. CDR3 residues: CASSLPGASGRAYEQYF. The CDR3 nucleotides are TGTGCCAGCAGCTTACCTGGAGCTAGCGGGAGGGCCTACGAGCAGTACTTC.

The rearrangement links TRBV18 to TRBJ2-2; D perhaps matches TRBD1 (5 bases). V shed 3 bases and J shed 1 base, with 9 bases lying between them. This CDR3 is built from 15 residues. CDR1 and CDR2 from the germline V gene are KGHSH and LQKENI. CDR3 sequence: CASSPPGQNTGELFF. The DNA of the CDR3 is TGTGCCAGCTCACCCCCCGGACAGAACACCGGGGAGCTGTTTTTT.

The rearrangement joins TRBV30 to TRBJ1-2, with 7 bases identical to TRBD1. The CDR3 has 13 residues. Per the germline V gene, CDR1 is GTSNPN and CDR2 is SVGIG (reference sequence). V gave up 3 bases and J gave up 2 bases; unmatched junction bases: 3. The CDR3 is CAWSLQGNYGYTF. The CDR3, as DNA: TGTGCCTGGAGCTTACAGGGGAACTATGGCTACACCTTC. Complete variable domain (other parts from reference TRBV30 and TRBJ1-2): SQTIHQWPATLVQPVGSPLSLECTVEGTSNPNLYWYRQAAGRGLQLLFYSVGIGQISSEVPQNLSASRPQDRQFILSSKKLLLSDSGFYLCAWSLQGNYGYTFGSGTRLTVV.

V is TRBV6-1 and J is TRBJ1-1; 7 positions agree with TRBD1. V lost 2 bases and J lost 6; bases outside the gene matches: 6. Germline CDR1 reads MNHNS; CDR2 reads SASEGT. This CDR3 has 14 amino acids. Written as DNA, the CDR3 is TGTGCCAGCAGTGAACTAGGGGGCGCAGCTGAAGCTTTCTTT. Residues: CASSELGGAAEAFF.

The chain employs TRBV2 and TRBJ1-1; 8 positions agree with TRBD1. Germline lookup yields CDR1 SNHLY and CDR2 FYNNEI. The CDR3 totals 14 residues. The trim removed 6 bases at V and 8 bases at J, leaving 11 bases unmatched. The CDR3 loop is CASRNRGALEEAFF. The CDR3 region has the DNA TGTGCCAGCAGAAACAGGGGGGCTCTGGAGGAAGCTTTCTTT.

V gene TRBV6-1 combines with J gene TRBJ1-1, with 7 bases aligning to TRBD1. The CDR3 totals 16 residues. The germline V gene encodes CDR1 MNHNS and CDR2 SASEGT. Trimming at V came to 4 bases and at J to 4 bases, leaving 12 bases not matched to a gene. DNA of the CDR3: TGTGCCAGCAGTGCCCCGGTACAGGGGTTTATCACTGAAGCTTTCTTT. This gives the protein CASSAPVQGFITEAFF.

This clone appeared a few times. V and J are TRBV6-4 and TRBJ2-6; no definite D call. The CDR3 extends over 16 amino acids. Germline V gene data show CDR1 as MRHNA and CDR2 as SNTAGT. With 5 bases removed from V and 2 bases from J, the gap between germline ends came to 13 bases. The CDR3 DNA follows: TGTGCCAGCAGTTGGACGCAAGGGACTGGGGCCAACGTCCTGACTTTC. It encodes CASSWTQGTGANVLTF.

The J gene is TRBJ2-7, the V gene TRBV9; TRBD2 matches at 12 bases. CDR3 length equals 14 residues. Germline lookup yields CDR1 SGDLS and CDR2 YYNGEE. The trim removed 3 bases at V and 6 bases at J, leaving 4 bases unmatched. CDR3 region: CASSGLAGAGEQYF. CDR3 bases: TGTGCCAGCAGCGGACTAGCGGGAGCGGGCGAGCAGTACTTC.

This clone has just a few counts. The chain joins TRBV4-1 to TRBJ2-1; 15 bases align to TRBD2. Germline CDR1 and CDR2: MGHRA and YSYEKL. The CDR3 covers 19 residues. V lost 4 bases to trimming and J lost 0 bases; unmatched junction nucleotides: 7. CDR3 sequence reads: CASSPGLAGGPSSYNEQFF. CDR3 DNA: TGCGCCAGCAGCCCGGGACTAGCGGGAGGCCCGAGCTCCTACAATGAGCAGTTCTTC.

In its sample, this clone was seen once. V gene TRBV5-4 combines with J gene TRBJ2-5; 8 nucleotides align to TRBD2. The J segment lost 7 bases and the V segment lost 1 base, leaving 9 bases of the junction unmatched. This CDR3 contains 15 residues. CDR1 is SGHNT and CDR2 is YYREEE in the germline V gene (reference sequence). CDR3 sequence reads: CASSLTGLGLGTQYF. CDR3 sequence (DNA): TGTGCCAGCAGCTTGACGGGACTAGGTCTGGGGACCCAGTACTTC.

The gene calls are TRBV7-9 and TRBJ2-7; D call uncertain. CDR1 is SEHNR, CDR2 FQNEAQ, per germline (reference sequence). The CDR3 has 14 residues. V was pared by 7 bases and J by 4 bases, with 17 bases between. The CDR3 spells CASTSRQQLYEQYF. The CDR3 region has the DNA TGTGCCAGCACCTCCCGCCAACAGCTTTACGAGCAGTACTTC.